This is a list of T cell receptor beta chains from one sample in a study of control samples from healthy donors and cancer patients. Using immunoSEQ multiplex PCR, the repertoire was profiled, and TCRdb retains in-frame clones only, with some absent. The profile covers approximately 210,000 clones, with around 90% appearing a single time and roughly 1.9% taken by the ten largest. What was sequenced was blood. Receptors originate from a man aged 30-40 years in good health. Both conserved end residues are part of each CDR3.

v_gene	j_gene	CDR3aa
TRBV6-6	TRBJ2-1	CASSHDGTSSNEQFF
TRBV27	TRBJ1-2	CASQPRGGNYGYTF
TRBV27	TRBJ1-5	CASSLSSNQPQHF
TRBV6-1	TRBJ1-5	CASSEFRDRGLQPQHF
TRBV5-1	TRBJ2-7	CASKTTGTGLYEQYF
TRBV9	TRBJ2-3	CASSANLGGRWDTQYF
TRBV27	TRBJ2-1	CASSPKWDRAYNEQFF
TRBV24-1	TRBJ1-4	CATSDGGQAGKLFF
TRBV6-5	TRBJ1-1	CASRGTGVAEAFF
TRBV7-9	TRBJ1-2	CASTETEQYGYTF
TRBV18	TRBJ1-4	CASSPQDMGEKLFF
TRBV30	TRBJ1-2	CAWSVLTRCYGYTF
TRBV14	TRBJ2-3	CASSQLMGMLDTQYF
TRBV7-9	TRBJ1-2	CASSLAVHNYGYTF
TRBV5-6	TRBJ1-5	CASSLTGDQPQHF